Listed below are T cell receptor beta chains from one sample, sequenced in a study of control samples from healthy donors and cancer patients. Some clones are missing from TCRdb's copy, which holds only in-frame ones; the method was immunoSEQ multiplex PCR. The sample has 85,000 to 95,000 clones; approximately 91% are singletons. Sequenced sample: blood. The receptor source for this set is a woman in her thirties in good health. Each CDR3 is given with its conserved first and last residue. A D gene is named only where the DNA matches it firmly. Where a row states a size, it is once, few, many or the class of an expanded clone; other rows omit it.

D: TRBD1; size: .; V: TRBV6-1; J: TRBJ1-3; CDR3: CASSDSSRDRVHTIYF; DNA: TGTGCCAGCAGTGACAGCAGCCGGGACAGGGTACACACCATATATTTT
D: .; size: .; V: TRBV4-1; J: TRBJ1-5; CDR3: CASSQEEARAAPRAQHF; DNA: TGCGCCAGCAGCCAAGAAGAGGCGAGGGCAGCGCCAAGAGCCCAGCATTTT
D: .; size: .; V: TRBV19; J: TRBJ1-5; CDR3: CASSPHNQPQHF; DNA: TGTGCCAGTAGTCCCCATAATCAGCCCCAGCATTTT
D: .; size: .; V: TRBV15; J: TRBJ1-3; CDR3: CATSRDWSGNTIYF; DNA: TGTGCCACCAGCAGAGACTGGTCTGGAAACACCATATATTTT
D: TRBD1; size: .; V: TRBV27; J: TRBJ1-1; CDR3: CASSLWDSNTEAFF; DNA: TGTGCCAGCAGTTTATGGGACAGTAACACTGAAGCTTTCTTT
D: .; size: .; V: TRBV19; J: TRBJ1-5; CDR3: CASRRIVNQPQHF; DNA: TGTGCCAGTAGAAGGATCGTCAATCAGCCCCAGCATTTT
D: .; size: .; V: TRBV30; J: TRBJ2-3; CDR3: CAWRRGASTDTQYF; DNA: TGTGCCTGGAGGAGGGGGGCGAGCACAGATACGCAGTATTTT
D: .; size: .; V: TRBV7-2; J: TRBJ1-2; CDR3: CASSLTSNYGYTF; DNA: TGTGCCAGCAGCTTGACAAGTAACTATGGCTACACCTTC
D: .; size: .; V: TRBV9; J: TRBJ1-2; CDR3: CASSVDTGLGGYTF; DNA: TGTGCCAGCAGCGTAGATACGGGGCTAGGGGGCTACACCTTC
D: TRBD1; size: .; V: TRBV18; J: TRBJ1-1; CDR3: CASSLGQVNTEAFF; DNA: TGTGCCAGCTCACTCGGACAGGTGAACACTGAAGCTTTCTTT
D: .; size: .; V: TRBV21-1; J: TRBJ1-5; CDR3: CASSLGHSNQPQHF; DNA: TGTGCCAGCTCTCTAGGGCATAGCAATCAGCCCCAGCATTTT
D: .; size: .; V: TRBV10-1; J: TRBJ1-3; CDR3: CASITDPFSAGNTIYF; DNA: TGCGCCAGCATTACGGACCCGTTCTCGGCTGGAAACACCATATATTTT
D: .; size: .; V: TRBV10-3; J: TRBJ2-7; CDR3: CAISESGIASYEQYF; DNA: TGTGCCATCAGTGAGTCCGGGATAGCATCCTACGAGCAGTACTTC
D: .; size: .; V: TRBV18; J: TRBJ2-7; CDR3: CASSPLTGYEQYF; DNA: TGTGCCAGCTCACCACTTACAGGCTACGAGCAGTACTTC
D: .; size: .; V: TRBV3-1/TRBV3-2; J: TRBJ1-4; CDR3: CASSQLTSGVGGDEKLFF; DNA: TGTGCCAGCAGCCAGCTAACATCGGGGGTAGGTGGGGATGAAAAACTGTTTTTT
D: TRBD1; size: .; V: TRBV28; J: TRBJ1-2; CDR3: CANFDRGQGYTF; DNA: TGTGCCAACTTTGACAGGGGGCAGGGCTACACCTTC
D: TRBD1; size: .; V: TRBV7-9; J: TRBJ1-6; CDR3: CASSGQGGNSPLHF; DNA: TGTGCCAGCAGTGGACAGGGGGGGAATTCACCCCTCCACTTT
D: .; size: .; V: TRBV9; J: TRBJ1-3; CDR3: CASSVDYSGNTIYF; DNA: TGTGCCAGCAGCGTAGACTACTCTGGAAACACCATATATTTT
D: .; size: .; V: TRBV11-2; J: TRBJ2-5; CDR3: CASSGDGGLGETQYF; DNA: TGTGCCAGCAGCGGAGACGGGGGGCTAGGGGAGACCCAGTACTTC
D: .; size: .; V: TRBV5-1; J: TRBJ2-2; CDR3: CASSLNGVRNTGELFF; DNA: TGCGCCAGCAGCTTGAACGGGGTGAGGAACACCGGGGAGCTGTTTTTT
D: TRBD1; size: .; V: TRBV20-1; J: TRBJ1-2; CDR3: CSAGDRGGYTF; DNA: TGCAGTGCTGGGGACAGGGGAGGCTACACCTTC
D: .; size: .; V: TRBV2; J: TRBJ2-7; CDR3: CASSPSWSSYEQYF; DNA: TGTGCCAGCAGTCCTAGCTGGAGCTCCTACGAGCAGTACTTC
D: TRBD2; size: .; V: TRBV9; J: TRBJ2-5; CDR3: CASSVGTSAQETQYF; DNA: TGTGCCAGCAGCGTGGGGACTAGCGCCCAGGAGACCCAGTACTTC
D: TRBD2; size: .; V: TRBV6-5; J: TRBJ2-3; CDR3: CASRLAGGDTQYF; DNA: TGTGCCAGCCGCCTAGCGGGAGGAGATACGCAGTATTTT
D: TRBD2; size: .; V: TRBV13; J: TRBJ2-7; CDR3: CASSLSSRLAGGTTYEQYF; DNA: TGTGCCAGCAGCTTATCTTCCCGCCTAGCGGGAGGTACGACCTACGAGCAGTACTTC
D: .; size: .; V: TRBV10-3; J: TRBJ2-5; CDR3: CAIKARDQETQYF; DNA: TGTGCCATCAAGGCCCGGGACCAAGAGACCCAGTACTTC
D: .; size: .; V: TRBV30; J: TRBJ2-1; CDR3: CAWSGPLRNEQFF; DNA: TGTGCCTGGAGTGGACCCCTCCGTAATGAGCAGTTCTTC
D: .; size: .; V: TRBV5-4; J: TRBJ2-7; CDR3: CASSLASLKPYEQYF; DNA: TGTGCCAGCAGCTTGGCGTCTTTGAAACCCTACGAGCAGTACTTC
D: TRBD2; size: .; V: TRBV5-1; J: TRBJ2-5; CDR3: CASSLDRRLAGERETQYF; DNA: TGCGCCAGCAGCTTGGACAGGCGACTAGCGGGAGAACGGGAGACCCAGTACTTC
D: .; size: .; V: TRBV16; J: TRBJ2-3; CDR3: CASSQFLTGEATQYF; DNA: TGTGCCAGCAGCCAATTTCTCACGGGGGAAGCTACGCAGTATTTT
D: .; size: .; V: TRBV3-1/TRBV3-2; J: TRBJ1-2; CDR3: CASSRPTQGSYGYTF; DNA: TGTGCCAGCAGCCGCCCCACCCAGGGGAGCTATGGCTACACCTTC
D: .; size: .; V: TRBV7-2; J: TRBJ2-7; CDR3: CASSRTGSYEQYF; DNA: TGTGCCAGCAGCCGCACAGGTTCCTACGAGCAGTACTTC
D: .; size: .; V: TRBV7-8; J: TRBJ1-1; CDR3: CASSVTANTEAFF; DNA: TGTGCCAGCAGCGTCACAGCGAACACTGAAGCTTTCTTT
D: .; size: once; V: TRBV13; J: TRBJ2-1; CDR3: CASGVRGEQFF; DNA: TGTGCCAGCGGCGTGCGAGGTGAGCAGTTCTTC
D: .; size: .; V: TRBV3-1/TRBV3-2; J: TRBJ1-4; CDR3: CASSQGLGTGEKLFF; DNA: TGTGCCAGCAGCCAAGGCCTAGGGACCGGTGAAAAACTGTTTTTT
D: .; size: .; V: TRBV5-1; J: TRBJ2-7; CDR3: CASSLVPGDTYEQYF; DNA: TGCGCCAGCAGCTTGGTTCCCGGGGACACCTACGAGCAGTACTTC
D: .; size: once; V: TRBV6-5; J: TRBJ2-1; CDR3: CASDRGAYGNEQFF; DNA: TGTGCCAGCGATCGGGGCGCGTACGGGAATGAGCAGTTCTTC
D: .; size: .; V: TRBV5-8; J: TRBJ2-2; CDR3: CASTPYGGESTGELFF; DNA: TGTGCCAGCACCCCGTACGGGGGCGAGAGCACCGGGGAGCTGTTTTTT
D: .; size: .; V: TRBV9; J: TRBJ1-1; CDR3: CASSVTTGTEAFF; DNA: TGTGCCAGCAGCGTGACTACAGGGACTGAAGCTTTCTTT
D: TRBD1; size: .; V: TRBV5-1; J: TRBJ1-4; CDR3: CASSYVNRGLNEKLFF; DNA: TGCGCCAGCAGCTATGTCAACAGGGGGCTTAATGAAAAACTGTTTTTT
D: .; size: .; V: TRBV6-1; J: TRBJ2-1; CDR3: CASSEDLYNEQFF; DNA: TGTGCCAGCAGTGAAGATCTATACAATGAGCAGTTCTTC
D: .; size: .; V: TRBV6-2/TRBV6-3; J: TRBJ1-5; CDR3: CASSEKYRFEGNQPQHF; DNA: TGTGCCAGCAGCGAAAAATACAGGTTTGAGGGCAATCAGCCCCAGCATTTT
D: .; size: once; V: TRBV28; J: TRBJ1-1; CDR3: CASSFRKNTEAFF; DNA: TGTGCCAGCAGTTTCCGGAAGAACACTGAAGCTTTCTTT
D: TRBD1; size: .; V: TRBV5-1; J: TRBJ1-1; CDR3: CASSRAGTEDTEAFF; DNA: TGCGCCAGCAGCAGGGCCGGGACAGAGGACACTGAAGCTTTCTTT
D: TRBD2; size: .; V: TRBV7-7; J: TRBJ2-5; CDR3: CASTSGRTSGQETQYF; DNA: TGTGCCAGCACCTCTGGGAGAACTAGCGGACAAGAGACCCAGTACTTC
D: TRBD1; size: .; V: TRBV6-5; J: TRBJ2-7; CDR3: CASSYTGQGYEQYF; DNA: TGTGCCAGCAGTTATACGGGACAGGGCTACGAGCAGTACTTC
D: .; size: .; V: TRBV27; J: TRBJ2-2; CDR3: CASSLWRGGTGELFF; DNA: TGTGCCAGCAGTTTATGGAGGGGGGGGACCGGGGAGCTGTTTTTT
D: .; size: .; V: TRBV9; J: TRBJ2-3; CDR3: CASSVDGVSSDTQYF; DNA: TGTGCCAGCAGCGTAGACGGGGTGAGCTCAGATACGCAGTATTTT
D: .; size: .; V: TRBV6-1; J: TRBJ1-6; CDR3: CASSEARISNSPLHF; DNA: TGTGCCAGCAGTGAAGCTAGGATTTCCAATTCACCCCTCCACTTT
D: .; size: .; V: TRBV10-2; J: TRBJ1-1; CDR3: CASSDWDGLNTEAFF; DNA: TGCGCCAGCAGTGACTGGGACGGATTAAACACTGAAGCTTTCTTT
D: .; size: .; V: TRBV9; J: TRBJ1-2; CDR3: CASSALGGGRDYGYTF; DNA: TGTGCCAGCAGCGCCCTAGGGGGGGGGCGAGACTATGGCTACACCTTC
D: .; size: .; V: TRBV2; J: TRBJ1-1; CDR3: CASSESTELGEDTEAFF; DNA: TGTGCCAGCAGTGAGTCCACAGAGTTAGGTGAGGACACTGAAGCTTTCTTT
D: .; size: .; V: TRBV2; J: TRBJ1-4; CDR3: CASRSQGTTNEKLFF; DNA: TGTGCCAGCAGATCGCAGGGGACCACTAATGAAAAACTGTTTTTT
D: TRBD1; size: .; V: TRBV5-1; J: TRBJ1-1; CDR3: CASSFPGQGSTEAFF; DNA: TGCGCCAGCAGCTTCCCGGGACAGGGTTCCACTGAAGCTTTCTTT